The 11 T cell receptor beta chains given below trace back to one sample, sequenced in a study of early T cells in non-severe SARS-CoV-2 infection. TCRdb reprocessed the 5' RACE reads via MiXCR and lists one record per CDR3 protein. The sample lists over 75,000 distinct CDR3 sequences, approximately 13% occurring once. Sequencing was done on a sample of whole blood. These TCRs come from an adult who was a healthcare worker with PCR-confirmed SARS-CoV-2 infection or an uninfected control (not recorded which).

This clonotype was recorded many times. This chain links TRBV14 with TRBJ1-1; a weak D match, TRBD1 (5 bases). This CDR3 contains 14 residues. CDR1 is SGHDN, CDR2 FVKESK, per germline. V was trimmed by 4 bases and J by 5 bases, leaving 14 bases between them. The CDR3 protein is CASSPGRKTTEAFF. CDR3 nucleotides: TGTGCCAGCAGCCCGGGACGGAAAACTACTGAAGCTTTCTTT.

This clonotype was counted between two and nine times. The chain links TRBV28 to TRBJ2-5, with D unclear. Germline lookup yields CDR1 MDHEN and CDR2 SYDVKM. Deletions cut 1 base from V and 3 bases from J, with 9 bases between. This CDR3 region has 14 residues. Here the CDR3 reads CASSLLARKETQYF. CDR3 in DNA: TGTGCCAGCAGTTTATTAGCAAGAAAAGAGACCCAGTACTTC.

This clonotype was observed at least ten times. This chain connects TRBV18 to TRBJ1-5; no firm D call. V was clipped by 1 base and J by 5 bases, with 9 bases between them. The CDR3 has 14 residues. Germline V gene data show CDR1 as KGHSH and CDR2 as LQKENI. CDR3 nucleotides: TGTGCCAGCTCACCACAGGGTTCGGATCAGCCCCAGCATTTT. Its protein is CASSPQGSDQPQHF.

At least ten counts were recorded for this clonotype. This chain links TRBV11-2 with TRBJ2-5; D assignment may be TRBD1 or TRBD2 (5 bases each). CDR1 is SGHAT and CDR2 is FQNNGV in the germline V gene. Trimming shortened V by 2 bases and J by 2 bases, and 12 bases separated the two germline ends. The CDR3 extends over 15 amino acids. CDR3 sequence (DNA): TGTGCCAGCAGCTTAAGTAGGGGACCGCAAGAGACCCAGTACTTC. Translated, it gives CASSLSRGPQETQYF. Filled out from reference TRBV11-2 and TRBJ2-5, the complete variable domain reads EAGVAQSPRYKIIEKRQSVAFWCNPISGHATLYWYQQILGQGPKLLIQFQNNGVVDDSQLPKDRFSAERLKGVDSTLKIQPAKLEDSAVYLCASSLSRGPQETQYFGPGTRLLVL.

This clonotype came up a few times. The CDR3 reads CAIKDALGAKNIQYF. The CDR3 DNA reads as TGTGCCATCAAGGATGCCCTTGGAGCCAAAAACATTCAGTACTTC. This sequence joins TRBV10-3 and TRBJ2-4, with no clear D. The CDR3 covers 15 residues. From germline, CDR1 is ENHRY and CDR2 SYGVKD. The germline V and J ends were trimmed by 7 bases and 0 bases, with 13 bases remaining between them.

In this sample, this clonotype turned up many times. CDR3 nucleotide sequence: TGTGCCAGCAGTACAGGGCTCTACGAGCAGTACTTC. Its protein product is CASSTGLYEQYF. The chain links TRBV28 to TRBJ2-7, with TRBD1 as a possible D gene (6 bases). The CDR3 loop spans 12 amino acids. V shed 5 bases and J shed 3 bases, with 8 bases lying between them. Germline V gives CDR1 MDHEN, CDR2 SYDVKM.

This clonotype occurred a few times. The chain combines TRBV5-1 with TRBJ1-6, with D perhaps matching TRBD1 (6 bases). V was cut by 0 bases and J by 5 bases, with 9 bases left in between. Germline CDR1 is SGHRS and CDR2 is YFSETQ. The length of the CDR3 is 15 residues. The CDR3 reads CASSLGGQHNSPLHF. The CDR3 bases are TGCGCCAGCAGCTTGGGAGGACAGCATAATTCACCCCTCCACTTT.

In this sample, this clonotype turned up many times. The germline gene is not matched at one end of the junction; a read error may be the cause. The genes are TRBV4-1 and TRBJ1-2; D unclear. CDR1 and CDR2 (germline): MGHRA, YSYEKL. There are 13 residues in the CDR3. Here the CDR3 DNA reads TGTGCCAGCAGCCAAGATCGGGGCTATGGCTACACCTTC. The encoded protein is CASSQDRGYGYTF.

The CDR3 is CASSLEGSYGTEAFF. Here the CDR3 DNA reads TGCGCCAGCAGCTTGGAAGGGAGCTATGGCACTGAAGCTTTCTTT. The chain has TRBV5-1 and TRBJ1-1; D is unresolved. V dropped 0 bases and J dropped 4 bases, with 13 bases sitting between them. The V gene's germline CDR1 is SGHRS and CDR2 YFSETQ. This CDR3 has 15 amino acids.

V and J are TRBV18 and TRBJ1-6; D is uncertain. The V gene lost 2 bases and the J gene lost 5 bases, with 4 bases spanning the gap. Germline V gives CDR1 KGHSH, CDR2 LQKENI. There are 13 residues in the CDR3. CDR3: CASSPGNNSPLHF. In nucleotides, the CDR3 is TGTGCCAGCTCACCAGGGAATAATTCACCCCTCCACTTT.

This clonotype was seen repeatedly, ten times or more. CDR3 amino acids: CASSSTPWASGGAETQYF. The CDR3 nucleotides read TGTGCCAGCAGTTCGACCCCCTGGGCTAGCGGGGGGGCAGAGACCCAGTACTTC. The chain recombines TRBV6-5 with TRBJ2-5; 12 bases are shared with TRBD2. CDR3 length: 18 residues. The J segment lost 4 bases and the V segment lost 4 bases, leaving 13 bases of the junction unmatched. Germline V gives CDR1 MNHEY, CDR2 SVGAGI.